The clone carrying this T cell receptor (beta chain) has only one observation. The antigen is not known. CDR1 SGHNT and CDR2 YYREEE come from the germline V gene (reference sequence). Trimming removed 1 base from V and 1 base from J, with 7 bases in between. This CDR3 is built from 14 residues. This sample stems from a study of vaccination effects on CD4 cells after COVID-19. For the study at large: It was with 10 IU/ml IL-2 and approximately 10 ug/ml peptides that more than 1.5 million PBMC per well were cultured.

Some clones are missing from TCRdb's copy, which holds only in-frame ones; the method was immunoSEQ multiplex PCR. The sample carries fewer than 55,000 clones, 76% recorded once. The study's findings and limits: New vaccine-induced clones were the main type among post-vaccine spike-reactive clones in convalescents. Whether induced by infection or by vaccine, clones showed marked clonal contraction late after vaccination.

Scientists isolated CD4+ T cells after an approximately 9-day culture period ended. PCR-confirmed SARS-CoV-2 infection occurred in the person between March and December 2020. Participants were vaccinated with two doses of either the BNT162b2 or mRNA-1273 vaccine. Source: CD4+ T cells from PBMCs cultured without peptide, taken after COVID-19 vaccination. The sequence derives from a human donor who had a prior SARS-CoV-2 infection. The chain is built from TRBV5-4 and TRBJ2-3; tentatively, D is TRBD1 or TRBD2 (5 bases each). For the CDR3, the DNA is TGTGCCAGCAGCTTGATGGGGGGCACAGATACGCAGTATTTT. It yields the protein CASSLMGGTDTQYF. Full variable domain (rest looked up from reference TRBV5-4 and TRBJ2-3): ETGVTQSPTHLIKTRGQQVTLRCSSQSGHNTVSWYQQALGQGPQFIFQYYREEENGRGNFPPRFSGLQFPNYSSELNVNALELDDSALYLCASSLMGGTDTQYFGPGTRLTVL.